The 13 T cell receptor beta chains below come from one sample, sequenced in a study of blood T cell repertoires in COVID-19. Here immunoSEQ multiplex PCR was the method, and the copy in TCRdb shows in-frame clones only, minus some. Here the sample spans 200,000 or so clones, roughly 88% being singletons. Material: PBMCs or T cells enriched from blood (not recorded which). The receptors were gathered from a woman aged 40 to 50 with acute COVID-19.

The chain links TRBV14 to TRBJ1-2, with no clear D. Germline-derived CDR1 and CDR2 are SGHDN and FVKESK. Trimming took 4 bases from V and 1 from J, leaving 7 bases between them. CDR3 length equals 13 residues. The CDR3 loop is CASSRTHNYGYTF. CDR3 nucleotides: TGTGCCAGCAGCCGTACACATAACTATGGCTACACCTTC. The full variable domain, rest sourced from reference TRBV14 and TRBJ1-2, is EAGVTQFPSHSVIEKGQTVTLRCDPISGHDNLYWYRRVMGKEIKFLLHFVKESKQDESGMPNNRFLAERTGGTYSTLKVQPAELEDSGVYFCASSRTHNYGYTFGSGTRLTVV.

The genes are TRBV6-5 and TRBJ1-2, with D tentatively TRBD1 (6 bases). V lost 8 bases and J 4 bases, leaving 20 bases between the germline ends. Germline V gene sequence: CDR1 MNHEY, CDR2 SVGAGI. The CDR3 is 15 residues long. CDR3 residues: CASGRGDTVGYGYTF. The CDR3, as DNA: TGTGCCAGCGGGAGGGGGGACACCGTCGGCTATGGCTACACCTTC.

This sequence joins TRBV7-8 and TRBJ1-3; perhaps TRBD1 as D (5 bases). This CDR3 has 16 amino acids. CDR1 is SGHVS, CDR2 FQNEAQ, per germline. Trimming took 1 base from V and 1 from J, leaving 11 bases between them. CDR3 region: CASSLGSAGSGNTIYF. DNA for the CDR3: TGTGCCAGCAGCTTAGGTTCCGCAGGGTCTGGAAACACCATATATTTT. The entire variable domain, with the rest obtained from reference TRBV7-8 and TRBJ1-3, is as follows: GAGVSQSPRYKVAKRGQDVALRCDPISGHVSLFWYQQALGQGPEFLTYFQNEAQLDKSGLPSDRFFAERPEGSVSTLKIQRTQQEDSAVYLCASSLGSAGSGNTIYFGEGSWLTVV.

The rearrangement uses TRBV6-1 and TRBJ1-1; D call uncertain. Germline V lookup: CDR1 MNHNS, CDR2 SASEGT. The CDR3 has 16 amino acids. Trimming took off 2 bases at V and 2 bases at J, with 15 bases between the two ends. The CDR3: CASSERAGGPNTEAFF. DNA of the CDR3: TGTGCCAGCAGTGAACGAGCAGGAGGTCCTAACACTGAAGCTTTCTTT.

The chain carries TRBV7-2 and TRBJ1-5, with D possibly matching TRBD1 (6 bases). Per the germline V gene, CDR1 is SGHTA and CDR2 is FQGNSA. The CDR3 covers 14 residues. V was cut by 4 bases and J by 3 bases, with 10 bases left in between. The DNA for the CDR3 is TGTGCCAGCAGCTCGACAGGATTCAATCAGCCCCAGCATTTT. As protein: CASSSTGFNQPQHF.

The gene calls are TRBV9 and TRBJ2-1; 7 nucleotides align to TRBD1. With V trimmed by 4 bases and J by 5 bases, 9 bases remained unmatched. CDR3 length: 15 amino acids. Per germline, CDR1 SGDLS and CDR2 YYNGEE. The CDR3 DNA follows: TGTGCCAGCAGCTTCTCTACAGGGGCCAACAATGAGCAGTTCTTC. Its translation is CASSFSTGANNEQFF.

The chain has TRBV21-1 and TRBJ2-5; TRBD2, the table's D call, was not compared with the DNA. TRBV21-1 is a known pseudogene. The CDR3 spans 13 residues. CDR3 residues: CASSKRSQETQYF. As DNA, the CDR3 is TGTGCCAGCAGCAAGCGGTCACAAGAGACCCAGTACTTC.

The V gene is TRBV7-9, the J gene TRBJ1-2, with D tentatively TRBD1 (5 bases). V lost 6 bases and J 7 bases, leaving 9 bases between the germline ends. From germline, CDR1 is SEHNR and CDR2 FQNEAQ (reference sequence). The CDR3 is made up of 11 amino acids. DNA for the CDR3: TGTGCCAGCAGTCGAAGGGGTGGCTACACCTTC. Translated, it gives CASSRRGGYTF.

This chain uses TRBV11-2 with TRBJ1-4, with 10 bases lining up with TRBD1. The CDR3 is 15 amino acids. Trimming at V came to 6 bases and at J to 8 bases, leaving 9 bases not matched to a gene. CDR1 is SGHAT, CDR2 FQNNGV, per germline. CDR3 amino acids: CASSFLGTGAEKLFF. The CDR3 coding sequence is TGTGCCAGCAGTTTCCTCGGGACAGGGGCAGAAAAACTGTTTTTT.

This rearrangement joins TRBV12-3 or TRBV12-4 to TRBJ2-1, with D possibly TRBD1 on 6 matching bases. Trimming pared 3 bases from V and 15 bases from J, leaving 12 bases between. The CDR3 runs 11 residues. DNA for the CDR3: TGTGCCAGCAGTTTTACAGGGTTCGCGTTCTTC. Protein sequence: CASSFTGFAFF.

CDR3 DNA: TGTGCCAGCAGCCAAGCCACGCTGCCGCGGCGCCAAGAGACCCAGTACTTC. Amino acid sequence: CASSQATLPRRQETQYF. The V and J genes are TRBV3-1 (or the pseudogene TRBV3-2) and TRBJ2-5; D call uncertain. The V gene lost 1 base and the J gene lost 1 base, with 16 bases spanning the gap. The CDR3 is 17 amino acids. CDR1 LGHDT and CDR2 YNNKEL come from the germline V gene (reference sequence).

The chain joins TRBV27 to TRBJ2-1; D is ambiguous. Germline values: CDR1 MNHEY, CDR2 SMNVEV (reference sequence). The CDR3 is 11 amino acids. The V and J ends lost 5 bases and 5 bases respectively, with 4 bases between them. For the CDR3, the DNA is TGTGCCAGCAGTCTACACAATGAGCAGTTCTTC. As protein: CASSLHNEQFF.

This chain uses TRBV27 with TRBJ1-2, with 8 bases identical to TRBD1. The germline CDR1 and CDR2 sequences are MNHEY and SMNVEV (reference sequence). This CDR3 region has 14 residues. J lost 4 bases, V lost 6 bases, and 7 bases had no gene match. The CDR3 DNA is TGTGCCAGCAGGCGGACAGGGCGAAGCTATGGCTACACCTTC. It yields the protein CASRRTGRSYGYTF.